These 10 T cell receptor beta chains were sequenced from one sample in a study of cytomegalovirus exposure and HLA in healthy donors. Use of 60 Vbeta and 13 Jbeta primers characterized the PCR. The assay was immunoSEQ multiplex PCR, and TCRdb's table has in-frame clones only and misses some. The sample records a few hundred thousand clones, around 90% being singletons. Sequencing input: PBMCs. The source of these receptors is a woman aged 18-35 years in good health and CMV-seronegative.

V and J are TRBV6-5 and TRBJ1-1; 8 bases are shared with TRBD1. The J segment lost 11 bases and the V segment lost 7 bases, leaving 12 bases of the junction unmatched. Germline loops: CDR1 MNHEY, CDR2 SVGAGI. CDR3 length: 13 residues. The CDR3 DNA reads TGTGCCAGCACCGCCACTCAGGGGGCAGGGGCTTTCTTT. This gives the protein CASTATQGAGAFF.

The chain has TRBV10-3 and TRBJ2-7; D not certain. Trimming removed 2 bases at V and 6 bases at J, with 5 bases between. Germline V gene data show CDR1 as ENHRY and CDR2 as SYGVKD. The CDR3 extends over 11 amino acids. The CDR3 sequence: CAISEVSEQYF. The CDR3 DNA reads TGTGCCATCAGTGAGGTGAGCGAGCAGTACTTC.

The chain links TRBV7-9 to TRBJ1-2; weak D call: TRBD1 (5 bases). V was cut by 5 bases and J by 6 bases, with 16 bases left in between. The CDR3 consists of 14 residues. Germline V lookup: CDR1 SEHNR, CDR2 FQNEAQ (reference sequence). The CDR3: CASSPGLSKNGYTF. In nucleotides, the CDR3 is TGTGCCAGCAGCCCAGGGTTATCCAAGAATGGCTACACCTTC.

This chain uses TRBV6-5 with TRBJ2-2, with D tentatively TRBD2 (7 bases). There are 15 residues in the CDR3. Trimming stripped 7 bases from V and 8 bases from J, with 20 bases between. From germline, CDR1 is MNHEY and CDR2 SVGAGI. The CDR3 DNA is TGTGCCAGCATGCGGGGGACATCCGGGCCTGGGGAGCTGTTTTTT. This encodes CASMRGTSGPGELFF.

The rearrangement links TRBV10-3 to TRBJ1-2; maybe TRBD1 (5 bases). Trimming left V 4 bases short and J 7 bases short, with 13 bases between. The V gene's germline CDR1 is ENHRY and CDR2 SYGVKD. There are 13 residues in the CDR3. The CDR3 DNA reads TGTGCCATCAGTGTCCGGGGGGAGGGTGGCTACACCTTC. Translating gives CAISVRGEGGYTF.

The V and J genes are TRBV25-1 and TRBJ2-1, with D tentatively TRBD2 (5 bases). The CDR3 loop spans 15 amino acids. V was shortened by 3 bases and J by 12 bases, with 21 bases between the two germline ends. CDR1 and CDR2 (germline): MGHDK, SYGVNS. CDR3 protein: CASSDGEKYNEGQFF. CDR3 DNA sequence: TGTGCCAGCAGTGATGGGGAGAAATACAATGAGGGGCAGTTCTTC.

The rearrangement links TRBV21-1 to TRBJ2-1; the D call in the table, TRBD2, was not verified against the DNA. TRBV21-1 is a pseudogene. The CDR3 consists of 17 residues. CDR3 sequence reads: CASSNISGGSSYNEQFF. In DNA form, the CDR3 reads TGTGCCAGCAGCAACATTAGCGGGGGGAGCTCCTACAATGAGCAGTTCTTC.

The V and J genes are TRBV7-2 and TRBJ2-7, with a tentative D call TRBD2 (6 bases). V was trimmed by 2 bases and J by 2 bases, leaving 13 bases between them. CDR3 length equals 15 residues. Germline CDR1 is SGHTA and CDR2 is FQGNSA. The CDR3, as DNA: TGTGCCAGCAGCTTATCCGAAGGCGGGGCCTACGAGCAGTACTTC. Translating gives CASSLSEGGAYEQYF.

The rearrangement uses TRBV28 and TRBJ1-2; 7 nucleotides match TRBD1. J gave up 5 bases and V 5 bases, and 8 bases lay outside the gene matches. CDR3 length: 14 amino acids. Germline assignment: CDR1 MDHEN and CDR2 SYDVKM. The CDR3 sequence: CASSPLGTAYGYTF. CDR3 DNA sequence: TGTGCCAGCAGTCCACTTGGGACAGCATATGGCTACACCTTC.

The chain couples TRBV7-6 to TRBJ2-3; the D is unclear. The CDR3 length is 12 residues. V lost 6 bases to trimming and J lost 0 bases, with 4 bases between them. From germline, CDR1 is SGHVS and CDR2 FNYEAQ. CDR3 amino acids: CASSTSTDTQYF. The CDR3 region has the DNA TGTGCCAGCAGTACTAGCACAGATACGCAGTATTTT.